Following are 18 T cell receptor beta chains from one sample sequenced in a study of naive and memory T cell subsets. Broader study findings: Naive repertoires, especially CD8, held a few larger clonotypes, possibly memory cells re-expressing CD45RA.

An equimolar mix of two oligonucleotides served as the beta constant-region primer for TRBC1 and TRBC2. Nested alpha and beta constant-region primers with the SP2 primer drove four PCR rounds on ligated cDNA. TCRdb re-called the UMI-ligation and nested PCR reads through MiXCR, storing one row per CDR3 protein. This sample has approximately 100,000 distinct CDR3 sequences, with roughly 15% found just once. These receptors have no known antigen. What was sequenced was naive CD8+ T cells from blood. The receptors originated from a human donor in good health.

The V and J genes are TRBV15 and TRBJ2-2, with D unresolved. Germline V gives CDR1 LNHNV, CDR2 YYDKDF (reference sequence). CDR3 length: 16 amino acids. Trimming took off 6 bases at V and 5 bases at J, with 19 bases between the two ends. Written as DNA, the CDR3 is TGTGCCACCAGAAAGGCCATACTTGTAGGGACCGGGGAGCTGTTTTTT. Translated: CATRKAILVGTGELFF.

J is TRBJ2-3 and V is TRBV5-1, with no clear D. Looked up from germline, CDR1 is SGHRS and CDR2 is YFSETQ. Trimming removed 0 bases at V and 7 bases at J, with 3 bases between. The CDR3 totals 11 residues. CDR3 residues: CASSLDHTQYF. CDR3 sequence (DNA): TGCGCCAGCAGCTTGGATCATACGCAGTATTTT.

The chain joins TRBV6-1 to TRBJ2-7, with D uncertain. This CDR3 contains 14 residues. Trimming shortened V by 2 bases and J by 5 bases, and 13 bases separated the two germline ends. Germline V gene lookup returns CDR1 MNHNS and CDR2 SASEGT. Here the CDR3 DNA reads TGTGCCAGCAGTGAAAGGTGGGGTTTGAACGAGCAGTACTTC. Its translation: CASSERWGLNEQYF.

This clonotype was seen at least ten times. This chain uses TRBV9 with TRBJ1-1; TRBD1 matches at 7 bases. The CDR3 is made up of 17 amino acids. The V gene's germline CDR1 is SGDLS and CDR2 YYNGEE. J was trimmed by 0 bases and V by 3 bases; bases with no gene match: 11. CDR3 DNA sequence: TGTGCCAGCAGCGGAAGGGACAGACCTTCCATGAACACTGAAGCTTTCTTT. Translated: CASSGRDRPSMNTEAFF.

Many counts were recorded for this clonotype. The J gene is TRBJ2-7, the V gene TRBV4-3; D gene ambiguous. Germline loops: CDR1 LGHNA, CDR2 YSLEER. Trimming shortened V by 1 base and J by 2 bases, and 12 bases separated the two germline ends. The CDR3 extends over 15 amino acids. CDR3: CASSQARALPYEQYF. In nucleotides, the CDR3 is TGCGCCAGCAGCCAAGCCCGGGCCCTTCCCTACGAGCAGTACTTC.

This clonotype was seen only a few times. V is TRBV12-3 or TRBV12-4 and J is TRBJ2-7; 7 bases line up with TRBD2. V gave up 0 bases and J gave up 0 bases; unmatched junction bases: 14. The CDR3 is made up of 19 amino acids. CDR3: CASSLAPRDLGLPSYEQYF. CDR3 nucleotide sequence: TGTGCCAGCAGTTTAGCGCCCCGCGACCTGGGACTACCCTCCTACGAGCAGTACTTC.

This clonotype was seen a handful of times. The chain employs TRBV15 and TRBJ1-6; D is unclear. From germline, CDR1 is LNHNV and CDR2 YYDKDF (reference sequence). This CDR3 is built from 13 residues. V was clipped by 0 bases and J by 11 bases, with 8 bases between them. This CDR3 reads CATSRDGDPPLHF. In nucleotides, the CDR3 is TGTGCCACCAGCAGAGATGGTGACCCACCCCTCCACTTT.

The V call is TRBV27, the J call TRBJ2-1, with 8 bases identical to TRBD1. Germline V gives CDR1 MNHEY, CDR2 SMNVEV (reference sequence). The CDR3 contains 15 residues. Trimming cost V 6 bases and J 8 bases; bases outside gene matches: 12. The chain's CDR3 is CASSPTGGPGHEQFF. The CDR3 DNA sequence: TGTGCCAGCAGCCCTACAGGGGGGCCTGGGCATGAGCAGTTCTTC.

The chain links TRBV9 to TRBJ2-1; D is unclear. The V gene lost 0 bases and the J gene lost 8 bases, with 12 bases spanning the gap. Looked up from germline, CDR1 is SGDLS and CDR2 is YYNGEE. This CDR3 has 14 amino acids. CDR3 DNA sequence: TGTGCCAGCAGCGTAGGGGGTAGCCAGGATGAGCAGTTCTTC. Translating it yields CASSVGGSQDEQFF.

This clonotype was detected only a few times. The rearrangement uses TRBV6-2 or TRBV6-3 and TRBJ1-1; 7 bases are shared with TRBD1. CDR3 length: 16 residues. The V gene's germline CDR1 is MNHEY and CDR2 SVGEGT. After removal of 5 bases from V and 0 bases from J, the junction contained 9 bases not matched to a gene. The CDR3 is CASSLRDREMNTEAFF. As DNA, the CDR3 is TGTGCCAGCAGTCTCCGGGACAGAGAAATGAACACTGAAGCTTTCTTT.

This clonotype has ten or more counts. The chain combines TRBV11-1 with TRBJ1-1; 8 bases match TRBD1. The CDR3 covers 14 residues. The germline V gene has CDR1 SGHAT and CDR2 FQDESV (reference sequence). Trimming took 4 bases from V and 1 from J; bases not matched to a gene: 2. The CDR3 here is CASSSGTGNTEAFF. CDR3 sequence (DNA): TGTGCCAGCAGCTCTGGGACAGGGAACACTGAAGCTTTCTTT.

The chain uses TRBV7-9 and TRBJ2-3; no definite D call. V was cut by 0 bases and J by 6 bases, with 7 bases left in between. The CDR3 has 13 residues. Looked up from germline, CDR1 is SEHNR and CDR2 is FQNEAQ (reference sequence). In nucleotides, the CDR3 is TGTGCCAGCAGCTTAGCGTTGGGTGATACGCAGTATTTT. Translation gives CASSLALGDTQYF.

This clonotype was detected many times. The chain has TRBV28 and TRBJ2-4, with D unclear. Looked up from germline, CDR1 is MDHEN and CDR2 is SYDVKM. The CDR3 has 12 residues. With 3 bases removed from V and 7 bases from J, the gap between germline ends came to 7 bases. Written as DNA, the CDR3 is TGTGCCAGCAGTTTGACAACGAACATTCAGTACTTC. The encoded protein is CASSLTTNIQYF.

There are a few counts of this clonotype. The chain is built from TRBV21-1 and TRBJ2-4; the table's D call, TRBD2, has no DNA check behind it. TRBV21-1 has pseudogene status. The CDR3 length is 15 residues. The DNA for the CDR3 is TGTGCCAGCGCAAGACTAGCGGGAGGCAAAAACATTCAGTACTTC. It encodes CASARLAGGKNIQYF.

The V and J genes are TRBV24-1 and TRBJ2-5; TRBD2 aligns across 7 bases. The CDR3 loop spans 14 amino acids. The V gene's germline CDR1 is KGHDR and CDR2 SFDVKD. With 3 bases clipped from V and 4 bases from J, the junction kept 4 bases outside the gene matches. CDR3 region: CATSDDSGLETQYF. The CDR3 DNA is TGTGCCACCAGTGATGATAGCGGGTTAGAGACCCAGTACTTC.

This clonotype has only a few counts. J is TRBJ2-2 and V is TRBV12-3 or TRBV12-4, with D perhaps matching TRBD1 (6 bases). This CDR3 comprises 14 residues. Trimming left V 5 bases short and J 6 bases short, with 13 bases between. CDR3 sequence: CASSRTTGSGELFF. The CDR3 nucleotides are TGTGCCAGCAGTCGGACAACAGGGTCCGGGGAGCTGTTTTTT.

The chain has TRBV24-1 and TRBJ1-2; D call uncertain. V was shortened by 0 bases and J by 8 bases, with 12 bases between the two germline ends. This CDR3 is 14 amino acids long. In germline, CDR1 is KGHDR, CDR2 SFDVKD. The CDR3: CATSDLESRRGYTF. Here the CDR3 DNA reads TGTGCCACCAGTGATTTGGAAAGTCGACGGGGCTACACCTTC.

This clonotype was observed at least ten times. The chain uses TRBV6-5 and TRBJ2-1; 11 bases fit TRBD1. This CDR3 is built from 15 residues. Looked up from germline, CDR1 is MNHEY and CDR2 is SVGAGI. After removal of 6 bases from V and 4 bases from J, the junction contained 5 bases not matched to a gene. The CDR3 loop is CASSNGQGAYNEQFF. The CDR3 DNA is TGTGCCAGCAGCAACGGACAGGGGGCATACAATGAGCAGTTCTTC.